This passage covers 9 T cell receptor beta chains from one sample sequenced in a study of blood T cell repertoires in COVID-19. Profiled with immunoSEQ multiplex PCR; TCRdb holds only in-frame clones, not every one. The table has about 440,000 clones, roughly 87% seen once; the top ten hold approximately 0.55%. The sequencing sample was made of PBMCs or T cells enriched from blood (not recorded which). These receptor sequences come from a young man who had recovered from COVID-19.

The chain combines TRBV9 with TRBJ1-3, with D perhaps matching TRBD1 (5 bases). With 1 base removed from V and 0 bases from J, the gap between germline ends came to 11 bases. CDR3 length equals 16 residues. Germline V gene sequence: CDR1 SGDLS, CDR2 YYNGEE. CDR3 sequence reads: CASSVFQGSSGNTIYF. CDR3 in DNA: TGTGCCAGCAGCGTATTTCAGGGTTCCTCTGGAAACACCATATATTTT. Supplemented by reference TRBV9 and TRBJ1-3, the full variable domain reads DSGVTQTPKHLITATGQRVTLRCSPRSGDLSVYWYQQSLDQGLQFLIQYYNGEERAKGNILERFSAQQFPDLHSELNLSSLELGDSALYFCASSVFQGSSGNTIYFGEGSWLTVV.

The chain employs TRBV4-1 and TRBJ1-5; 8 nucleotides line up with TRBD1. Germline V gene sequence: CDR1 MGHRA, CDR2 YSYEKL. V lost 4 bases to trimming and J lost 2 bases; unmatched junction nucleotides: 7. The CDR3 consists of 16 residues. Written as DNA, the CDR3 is TGCGCCAGCAGCCCCTACGGACAGGGAGGCAATCAGCCCCAGCATTTT. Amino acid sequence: CASSPYGQGGNQPQHF.

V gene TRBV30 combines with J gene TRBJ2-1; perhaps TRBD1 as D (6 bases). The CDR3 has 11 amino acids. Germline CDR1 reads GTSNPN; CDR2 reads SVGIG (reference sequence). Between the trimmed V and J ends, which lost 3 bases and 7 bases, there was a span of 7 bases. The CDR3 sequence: CAWSQGNEQFF. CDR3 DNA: TGTGCCTGGAGCCAGGGGAATGAGCAGTTCTTC.

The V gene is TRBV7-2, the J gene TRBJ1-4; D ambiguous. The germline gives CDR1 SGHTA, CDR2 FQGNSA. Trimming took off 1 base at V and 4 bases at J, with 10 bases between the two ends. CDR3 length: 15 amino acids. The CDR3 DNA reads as TGTGCCAGCAGCTTAGATCTCGGGGATAATGAAAAACTGTTTTTT. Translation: CASSLDLGDNEKLFF.

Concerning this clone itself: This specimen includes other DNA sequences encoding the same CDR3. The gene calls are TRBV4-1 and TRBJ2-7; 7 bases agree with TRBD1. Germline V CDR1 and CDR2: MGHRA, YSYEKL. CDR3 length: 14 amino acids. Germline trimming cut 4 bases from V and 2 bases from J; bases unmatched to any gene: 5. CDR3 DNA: TGCGCCAGCAGCCCGACAGGGCTTACCTACGAGCAGTACTTC. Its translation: CASSPTGLTYEQYF.

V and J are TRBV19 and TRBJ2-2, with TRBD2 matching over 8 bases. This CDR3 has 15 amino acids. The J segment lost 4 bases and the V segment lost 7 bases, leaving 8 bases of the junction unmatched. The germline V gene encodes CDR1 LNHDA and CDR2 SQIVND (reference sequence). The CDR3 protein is CASTREGRVTGELFF. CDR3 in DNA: TGTGCCAGTACTCGGGAGGGCAGGGTCACCGGGGAGCTGTTTTTT.

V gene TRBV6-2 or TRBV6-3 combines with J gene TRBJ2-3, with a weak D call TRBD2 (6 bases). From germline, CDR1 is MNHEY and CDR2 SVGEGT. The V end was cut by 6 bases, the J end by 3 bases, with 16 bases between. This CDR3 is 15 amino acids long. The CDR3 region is CASSSLATGTDTQYF. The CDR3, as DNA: TGTGCCAGCAGCTCCCTAGCGACCGGGACAGATACGCAGTATTTT.

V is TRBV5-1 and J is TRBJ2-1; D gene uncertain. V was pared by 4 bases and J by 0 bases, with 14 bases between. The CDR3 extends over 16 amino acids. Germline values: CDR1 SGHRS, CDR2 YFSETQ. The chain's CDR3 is CASSRPADSSYNEQFF. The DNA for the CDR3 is TGCGCCAGCAGCCGCCCCGCAGATTCCTCCTACAATGAGCAGTTCTTC.

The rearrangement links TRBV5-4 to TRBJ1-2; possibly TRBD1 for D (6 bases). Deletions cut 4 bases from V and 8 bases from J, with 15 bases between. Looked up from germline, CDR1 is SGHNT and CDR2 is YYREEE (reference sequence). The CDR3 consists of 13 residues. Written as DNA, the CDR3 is TGTGCCAGCAGCCCGTCGTCAGGGGTAGGCTACACCTTC. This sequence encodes CASSPSSGVGYTF.